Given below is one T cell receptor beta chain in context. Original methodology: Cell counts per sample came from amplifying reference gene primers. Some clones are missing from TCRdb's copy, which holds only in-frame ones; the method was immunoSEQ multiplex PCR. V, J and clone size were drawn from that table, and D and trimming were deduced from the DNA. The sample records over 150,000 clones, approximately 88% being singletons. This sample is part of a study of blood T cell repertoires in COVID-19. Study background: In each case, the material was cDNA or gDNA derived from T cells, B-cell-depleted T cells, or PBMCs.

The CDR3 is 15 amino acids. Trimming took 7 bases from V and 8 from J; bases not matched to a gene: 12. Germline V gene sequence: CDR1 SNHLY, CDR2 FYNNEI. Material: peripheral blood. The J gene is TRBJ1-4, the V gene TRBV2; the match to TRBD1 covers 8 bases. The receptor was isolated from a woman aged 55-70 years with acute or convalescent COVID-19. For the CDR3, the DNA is TGTGCCAGCACGTTCTCTGACAGGGGAAGGGAAAAACTGTTTTTT. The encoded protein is CASTFSDRGREKLFF.